This T cell receptor beta chain was identified in a study of T-cell reconstitution after alpha-beta-depleted transplantation in children. General study points: T-cell counts and diversity were attributed mostly to newly produced T cells one year after transplant. About two months after transplant, alpha-beta T cells reportedly came from several hundred expanded graft clones. The origin of high day-60 TCRbeta diversity in some patients lay in surviving recipient T cells and thymic progenitors.

Preparation of the TCRbeta library was carried out with unique molecular identifiers. One entry per CDR3 protein, called by TCRdb with MiXCR from the PCR reads. The repertoire has 400,000 to 550,000 distinct CDR3 sequences, more than 9% of them found once; the top ten carry about 2%. Of note for this clonotype: The antigen is unknown.

The CDR3 has 15 residues. The V and J ends lost 1 base and 3 bases respectively, with 10 bases between them. Germline V CDR1 and CDR2: SGHTA, FQGNSA. The clonotype was recovered from a child aged 2 to 15 with inherited bone marrow failure, due to receive a stem cell transplant. The chain couples TRBV7-2 to TRBJ1-5; possible D gene TRBD1, 6 bases. Here the sequenced sample was PBMCs, taken before TCRalphabeta/CD19-depleted stem cell transplant. CDR3 amino acids: CASSLDAGDNQPQHF. The CDR3 region has the DNA TGTGCCAGCAGCTTAGATGCAGGGGACAATCAGCCCCAGCATTTT. The full variable domain, in which reference TRBV7-2 and TRBJ1-5 provide the parts outside the CDR3, is GAGVSQSPSNKVTEKGKDVELRCDPISGHTALYWYRQSLGQGLEFLIYFQGNSAPDKSGLPSDRFSAERTGGSVSTLTIQRTQQEDSAVYLCASSLDAGDNQPQHFGDGTRLSIL.